This TCR beta chain was sequenced for a study of T-cell reconstitution after alpha-beta-depleted transplantation in children. For TCRbeta, the library was prepared with unique molecular identifiers. Using its own MiXCR run on the PCR reads, TCRdb lists one record per CDR3 protein. The repertoire consists of some 500,000 distinct CDR3 sequences, with approximately 32% occurring once and the leading ten covering 2% to 2.5%. This clonotype was counted once. Germline V gene lookup returns CDR1 SQVTM and CDR2 ANQGSEA. This CDR3 contains 15 residues. The ends lost 4 bases at V and 6 bases at J; junction bases unmatched: 12.

The chain recombines TRBV29-1 with TRBJ2-1; 7 bases match TRBD2. Sample: PBMCs from the stem cell graft donor, taken from the stem cell graft. This TCR was sampled from a human donor who donated a stem cell graft to a child with aplastic anemia. The DNA for the CDR3 is TGCAGCGTTGTTTCCGGGGCGGGAGCTCGCAATGAGCAGTTCTTC. Protein product: CSVVSGAGARNEQFF.